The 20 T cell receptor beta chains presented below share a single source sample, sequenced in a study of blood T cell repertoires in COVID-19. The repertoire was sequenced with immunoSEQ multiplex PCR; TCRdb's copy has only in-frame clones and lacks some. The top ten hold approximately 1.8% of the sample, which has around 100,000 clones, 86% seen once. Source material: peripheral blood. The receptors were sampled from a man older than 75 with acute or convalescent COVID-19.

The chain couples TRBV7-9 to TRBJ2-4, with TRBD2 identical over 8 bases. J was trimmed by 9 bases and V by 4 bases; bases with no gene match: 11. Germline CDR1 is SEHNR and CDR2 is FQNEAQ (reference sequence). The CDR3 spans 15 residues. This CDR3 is CASSSQLAEAGIQYF. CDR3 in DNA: TGTGCCAGCAGCTCCCAACTAGCGGAGGCTGGCATTCAGTACTTC.

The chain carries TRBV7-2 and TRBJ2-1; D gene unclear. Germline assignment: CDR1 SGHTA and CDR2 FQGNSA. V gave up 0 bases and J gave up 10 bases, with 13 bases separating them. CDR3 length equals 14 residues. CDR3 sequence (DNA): TGTGCCAGCAGCTTAGCCCGACACGGTTGGGAGCAGTTCTTC. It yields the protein CASSLARHGWEQFF.

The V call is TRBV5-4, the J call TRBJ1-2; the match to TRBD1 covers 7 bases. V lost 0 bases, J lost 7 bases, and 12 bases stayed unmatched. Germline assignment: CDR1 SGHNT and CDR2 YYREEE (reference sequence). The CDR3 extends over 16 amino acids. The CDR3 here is CASSLGAQQGRRGYTF. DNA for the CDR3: TGTGCCAGCAGCTTGGGGGCTCAACAGGGGAGGCGTGGCTACACCTTC.

CDR3 DNA: TGCAGCGTAACCGGGACTCACAGCTCCTACGAGCAGTACTTC. It specifies CSVTGTHSSYEQYF. The chain links TRBV29-1 to TRBJ2-7; a possible D gene is TRBD2 (6 bases). V dropped 6 bases and J dropped 0 bases, with 15 bases sitting between them. This CDR3 spans 14 amino acids. Germline V gene data show CDR1 as SQVTM and CDR2 as ANQGSEA.

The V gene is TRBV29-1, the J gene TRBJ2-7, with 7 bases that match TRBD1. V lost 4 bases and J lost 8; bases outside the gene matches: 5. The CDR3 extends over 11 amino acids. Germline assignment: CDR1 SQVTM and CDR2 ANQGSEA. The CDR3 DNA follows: TGCAGCGTTGCCAAACAGGGGCAGCAGTACTTC. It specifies CSVAKQGQQYF.

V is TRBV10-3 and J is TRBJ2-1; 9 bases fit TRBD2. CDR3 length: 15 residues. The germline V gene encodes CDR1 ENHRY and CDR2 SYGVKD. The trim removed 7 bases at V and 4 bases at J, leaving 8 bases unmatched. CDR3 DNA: TGTGCCATCAAGAATAGCGGGAGAGAGTACAATGAGCAGTTCTTC. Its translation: CAIKNSGREYNEQFF.

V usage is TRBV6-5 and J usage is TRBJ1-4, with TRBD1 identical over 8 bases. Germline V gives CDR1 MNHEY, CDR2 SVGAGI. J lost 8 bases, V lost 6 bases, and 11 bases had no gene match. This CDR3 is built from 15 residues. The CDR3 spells CASSAWTGRNEKLFF. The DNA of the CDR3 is TGTGCCAGCAGCGCCTGGACAGGGCGGAACGAAAAACTGTTTTTT.

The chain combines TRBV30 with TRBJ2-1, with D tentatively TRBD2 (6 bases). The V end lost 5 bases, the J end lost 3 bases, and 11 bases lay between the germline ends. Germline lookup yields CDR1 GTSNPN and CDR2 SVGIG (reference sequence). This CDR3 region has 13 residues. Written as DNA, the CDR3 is TGTGCCTGGGGTAGCGGACGCTACAATGAGCAGTTCTTC. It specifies CAWGSGRYNEQFF.

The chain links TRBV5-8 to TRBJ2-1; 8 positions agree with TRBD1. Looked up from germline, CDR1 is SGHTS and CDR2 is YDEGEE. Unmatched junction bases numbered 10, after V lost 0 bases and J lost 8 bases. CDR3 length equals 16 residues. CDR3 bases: TGTGCCAGCAGCTTGGACGGAGGACAGGGACTCGATGAGCAGTTCTTC. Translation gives CASSLDGGQGLDEQFF.

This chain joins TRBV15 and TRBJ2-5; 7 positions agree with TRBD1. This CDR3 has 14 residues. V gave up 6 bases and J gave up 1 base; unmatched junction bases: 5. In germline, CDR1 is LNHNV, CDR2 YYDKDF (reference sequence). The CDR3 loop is CATSRTGAQETQYF. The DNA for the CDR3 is TGTGCCACCAGTCGAACAGGGGCCCAAGAGACCCAGTACTTC.

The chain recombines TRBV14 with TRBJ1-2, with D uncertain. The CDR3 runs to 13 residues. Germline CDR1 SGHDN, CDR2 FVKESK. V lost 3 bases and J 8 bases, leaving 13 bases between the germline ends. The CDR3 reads CASSHSRDQGYTF. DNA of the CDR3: TGTGCCAGCAGCCACTCGAGAGATCAAGGCTACACCTTC.

The DNA for the CDR3 is TGTGCCAGCAGTGAAGGCGGGAGGCCAAAAGAGACCCAGTACTTC. Translated: CASSEGGRPKETQYF. The chain links TRBV6-1 to TRBJ2-5; TRBD2 aligns across 8 bases. CDR1 MNHNS and CDR2 SASEGT come from the germline V gene. V dropped 1 base and J dropped 3; count of bases not matched to a gene: 4. The CDR3 consists of 15 residues.

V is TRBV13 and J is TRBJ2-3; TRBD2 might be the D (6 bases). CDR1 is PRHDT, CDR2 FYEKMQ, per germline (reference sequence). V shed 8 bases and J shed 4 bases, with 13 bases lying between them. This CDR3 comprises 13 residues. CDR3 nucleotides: TGTGCCAGCCGGACCCCGGGGGCAGATACGCAGTATTTT. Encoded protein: CASRTPGADTQYF.

The DNA of the CDR3 is TGTGCCAGCAGTGGAGACGGACGGAGGGCCCTTTCGGGCAATCAGCCCCAGCATTTT. This encodes CASSGDGRRALSGNQPQHF. The chain links TRBV6-2 or TRBV6-3 to TRBJ1-5; D gene uncertain. This CDR3 is 19 amino acids long. Germline assignment: CDR1 MNHEY and CDR2 SVGEGT. Trimming stripped 5 bases from V and 2 bases from J, with 25 bases between.

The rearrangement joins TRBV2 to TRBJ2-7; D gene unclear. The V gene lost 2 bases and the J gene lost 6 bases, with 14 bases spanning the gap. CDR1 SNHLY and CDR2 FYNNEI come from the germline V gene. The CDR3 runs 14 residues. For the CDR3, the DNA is TGTGCCAGCAGTGAAAGTGGGCCTCCTCCCGAGCAGTACTTC. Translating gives CASSESGPPPEQYF.

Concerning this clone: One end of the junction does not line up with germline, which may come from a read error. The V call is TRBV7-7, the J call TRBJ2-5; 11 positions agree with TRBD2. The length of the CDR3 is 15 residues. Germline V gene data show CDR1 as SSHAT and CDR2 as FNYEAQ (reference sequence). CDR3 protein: CASSPGTSGQETQYF. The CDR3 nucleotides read TGTGCTAGCAGCCCGGGGACTAGCGGTCAAGAGACCCAGTACTTC.

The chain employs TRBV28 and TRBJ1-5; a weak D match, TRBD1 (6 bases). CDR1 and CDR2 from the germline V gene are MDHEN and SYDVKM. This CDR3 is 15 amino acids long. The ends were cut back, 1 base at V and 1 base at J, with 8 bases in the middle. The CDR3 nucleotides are TGTGCCAGCAGTTTATCAGGGACAAGCAATCAGCCCCAGCATTTT. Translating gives CASSLSGTSNQPQHF.

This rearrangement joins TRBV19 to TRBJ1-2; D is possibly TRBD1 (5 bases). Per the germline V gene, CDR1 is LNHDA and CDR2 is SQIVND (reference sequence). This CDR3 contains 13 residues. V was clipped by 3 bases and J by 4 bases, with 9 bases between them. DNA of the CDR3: TGTGCCAGTAGTATTGGGGCGAGCTATGGCTACACCTTC. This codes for CASSIGASYGYTF.

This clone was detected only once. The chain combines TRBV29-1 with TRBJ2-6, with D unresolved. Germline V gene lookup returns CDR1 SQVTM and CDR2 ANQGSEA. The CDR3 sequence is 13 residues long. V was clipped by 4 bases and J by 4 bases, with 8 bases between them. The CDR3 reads CSVVETGANVLTF. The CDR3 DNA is TGCAGCGTTGTTGAGACAGGGGCCAACGTCCTGACTTTC.

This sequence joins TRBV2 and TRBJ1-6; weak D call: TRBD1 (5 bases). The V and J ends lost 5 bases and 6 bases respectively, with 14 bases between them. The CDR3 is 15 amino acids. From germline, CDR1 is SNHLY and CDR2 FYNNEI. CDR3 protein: CASSTSGGPNSPLHF. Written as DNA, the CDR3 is TGTGCCAGCAGTACCTCCGGGGGTCCTAATTCACCCCTCCACTTT.